The 19 T cell receptor beta chains below were found in one sample sequenced in a study of HIV-infected patients and healthy controls. Reverse transcription used 450 to 500 ng RNA and constant-region primers for alpha and beta. Alpha and beta chain libraries were made separately by chain-specific third strand synthesis with multiplexing indices. In TCRdb, the 5' RACE reads were re-called with MiXCR into one record per CDR3 protein. The repertoire consists of 8,000 to 10,000 distinct CDR3 sequences, with 8% occurring once and the leading ten covering 30% to 40%. The repertoire came from unfractionated whole blood and reflected all unsorted peripheral T cells. Sequencing used blood, obtained before antiretroviral therapy. These receptors came from an adult with HIV infection. The donor label of this sample is uncertain.

This clonotype was found a few times. The chain recombines TRBV5-6 with TRBJ1-4; possibly TRBD1 for D (5 bases). Germline lookup yields CDR1 SGHDT and CDR2 YYEEEE. V dropped 4 bases and J dropped 5 bases, with 12 bases sitting between them. This CDR3 has 14 amino acids. DNA of the CDR3: TGTGCCAGCAGCCAAGGACGGGACAATGAAAAACTGTTTTTT. As protein: CASSQGRDNEKLFF.

This clonotype was recorded at least ten times. CDR3 sequence: CASTDYNQPQHF. DNA of the CDR3: TGTGCCAGTACAGACTACAATCAGCCCCAGCATTTT. The genes are TRBV19 and TRBJ1-5; no reliable D call. This CDR3 comprises 12 residues. The V gene lost 7 bases and the J gene lost 3 bases, with 7 bases spanning the gap. Germline V gene lookup returns CDR1 LNHDA and CDR2 SQIVND (reference sequence).

This clonotype occurred a few times. The chain combines TRBV6-6 with TRBJ2-1, with D possibly being TRBD2 (6 bases). The CDR3 has 17 amino acids. V dropped 5 bases and J dropped 0 bases, with 17 bases sitting between them. CDR1 and CDR2 from the germline V gene are MNHNY and SVGAGI (reference sequence). As DNA, the CDR3 is TGTGCCAGCAGTGACCTGGCGGGAAGGGGCTCCTACAATGAGCAGTTCTTC. This encodes CASSDLAGRGSYNEQFF.

This clonotype was detected ten times or more. The chain is built from TRBV2 and TRBJ1-2; D gene uncertain. The V end was cut by 6 bases, the J end by 2 bases, with 13 bases between. Germline CDR1 SNHLY, CDR2 FYNNEI. The CDR3 covers 14 residues. In nucleotides, the CDR3 is TGTGCCAGCAGGCCCATGGCACGAAACTATGGCTACACCTTC. Encoded protein: CASRPMARNYGYTF. The full variable domain, completed using reference TRBV2 and TRBJ1-2, is EPEVTQTPSHQVTQMGQEVILRCVPISNHLYFYWYRQILGQKVEFLVSFYNNEISEKSEIFDDQFSVERPDGSNFTLKIRSTKLEDSAMYFCASRPMARNYGYTFGSGTRLTVV.

This chain joins TRBV13 and TRBJ2-5; TRBD1 is a possible D gene (6 bases). The V end was cut by 5 bases, the J end by 5 bases, with 21 bases between. The CDR3 contains 16 residues. Germline CDR1 reads PRHDT; CDR2 reads FYEKMQ (reference sequence). This CDR3 is CASSPTTYRVMETQYF. The CDR3 DNA sequence: TGTGCCAGCAGCCCTACGACTTACAGGGTAATGGAGACCCAGTACTTC.

This clonotype was found many times. This chain links TRBV3-1 with TRBJ1-1, with no clear D. Per the germline V gene, CDR1 is LGHDT and CDR2 is YNNKEL (reference sequence). Between the trimmed V and J ends, which lost 5 bases and 3 bases, there was a span of 4 bases. The CDR3 has 11 amino acids. The CDR3 bases are TGTGCCAGCAGCGGATACACTGAAGCTTTCTTT. This translates into CASSGYTEAFF.

This clonotype has a count of ten or more. The chain employs TRBV19 and TRBJ2-1, with TRBD2 identical over 12 bases. The CDR3 is 14 amino acids. The germline gives CDR1 LNHDA, CDR2 SQIVND (reference sequence). V dropped 9 bases and J dropped 9; count of bases not matched to a gene: 9. The CDR3 DNA reads TGTGCCAGCCGATGGACTAGCGGGAATGGTGAGCAGTTCTTC. Translated, it gives CASRWTSGNGEQFF.

This clonotype appeared many times. The rearrangement joins TRBV9 to TRBJ1-6, with D possibly matching TRBD1 (5 bases). The ends were cut back, 0 bases at V and 13 bases at J, with 17 bases in the middle. From germline, CDR1 is SGDLS and CDR2 YYNGEE. The length of the CDR3 is 15 residues. CDR3: CASSVGGLQAGPLHF. CDR3 DNA sequence: TGTGCCAGCAGCGTAGGGGGCCTACAGGCGGGGCCCCTCCACTTT.

This clonotype came up many times. The rearrangement uses TRBV6-1 and TRBJ2-7; D possibly corresponds to TRBD1 (5 bases). The V end lost 3 bases, the J end lost 5 bases, and 11 bases lay between the germline ends. The CDR3 extends over 13 amino acids. Germline values: CDR1 MNHNS, CDR2 SASEGT. This chain's CDR3 is CASSDNTGDEQYF. The CDR3 DNA is TGTGCCAGCAGTGATAATACAGGAGACGAGCAGTACTTC.

This clonotype has ten or more counts. The chain is built from TRBV7-6 and TRBJ2-2, with unresolved D. V was shortened by 5 bases and J by 5 bases, with 15 bases between the two germline ends. CDR1 is SGHVS and CDR2 is FNYEAQ in the germline V gene. The length of the CDR3 is 15 residues. CDR3 nucleotides: TGTGCCAGCAGCCACACATCCGGTGGAACCGGGGAGCTGTTTTTT. The encoded protein is CASSHTSGGTGELFF.

By sample share, this clonotype is medium-sized (0.01 to 0.1%). The V call is TRBV20-1, the J call TRBJ1-5; D unclear. Looked up from germline, CDR1 is DFQATT and CDR2 is SNEGSKA (reference sequence). Trimming cost V 3 bases and J 4 bases, with 10 bases left between them. The CDR3 runs to 13 residues. In DNA form, the CDR3 reads TGCAGTGCTAGTTTGGCAAGAAATCAGCCCCAGCATTTT. It is translated as CSASLARNQPQHF.

This clonotype was observed at least ten times. The CDR3 DNA reads as TGTGCCAGCAGCTCCCCACAGGAAACCTCCTACGAGCAGTACTTC. As protein: CASSSPQETSYEQYF. The chain employs TRBV11-2 and TRBJ2-7; D is possibly TRBD1 (5 bases). V was trimmed by 4 bases and J by 0 bases, leaving 13 bases between them. The germline CDR1 and CDR2 sequences are SGHAT and FQNNGV. The CDR3 extends over 15 amino acids. The full variable domain, in which reference TRBV11-2 and TRBJ2-7 provide the parts outside the CDR3, is EAGVAQSPRYKIIEKRQSVAFWCNPISGHATLYWYQQILGQGPKLLIQFQNNGVVDDSQLPKDRFSAERLKGVDSTLKIQPAKLEDSAVYLCASSSPQETSYEQYFGPGTRLTVT.

This clonotype was detected many times. The chain joins TRBV7-8 to TRBJ2-3; 9 positions match TRBD2. The germline gives CDR1 SGHVS, CDR2 FQNEAQ. The CDR3 runs to 16 residues. V lost 5 bases and J lost 5; bases outside the gene matches: 11. CDR3 residues: CASSPKGLAFKDTQYF. The CDR3 region has the DNA TGTGCCAGCAGCCCTAAGGGACTAGCCTTCAAAGATACGCAGTATTTT. Based on the CDR3 plus reference TRBV7-8 and TRBJ2-3, the full variable domain is GAGVSQSPRYKVAKRGQDVALRCDPISGHVSLFWYQQALGQGPEFLTYFQNEAQLDKSGLPSDRFFAERPEGSVSTLKIQRTQQEDSAVYLCASSPKGLAFKDTQYFGPGTRLTVL.

Only a few counts were recorded for this clonotype. The chain has TRBV15 and TRBJ1-5, with D possibly being TRBD1 (6 bases). V lost 5 bases and J lost 7, with 15 bases in between. The CDR3 spans 14 residues. Germline V lookup: CDR1 LNHNV, CDR2 YYDKDF (reference sequence). This CDR3 is CATSLGQTGQPQHF. In DNA form, the CDR3 reads TGTGCCACCAGCCTCGGACAAACAGGGCAGCCCCAGCATTTT. Looking up the rest from reference TRBV15 and TRBJ1-5 gives the full variable domain: DAMVIQNPRYQVTQFGKPVTLSCSQTLNHNVMYWYQQKSSQAPKLLFHYYDKDFNNEADTPDNFQSRRPNTSFCFLDIRSPGLGDTAMYLCATSLGQTGQPQHFGDGTRLSIL.

This clonotype was observed a handful of times. The chain is built from TRBV7-9 and TRBJ2-3; 7 positions agree with TRBD2. The CDR3 is 15 amino acids. Looked up from germline, CDR1 is SEHNR and CDR2 is FQNEAQ (reference sequence). V lost 0 bases, J lost 6 bases, and 6 bases stayed unmatched. CDR3: CASSLAGGPADTQYF. The DNA for the CDR3 is TGTGCCAGCAGCTTAGCGGGAGGGCCGGCGGATACGCAGTATTTT.

In this sample, this clonotype turned up many times. The V gene is TRBV7-9, the J gene TRBJ1-4, with D perhaps TRBD1 (6 bases). The V gene's germline CDR1 is SEHNR and CDR2 FQNEAQ (reference sequence). The CDR3 extends over 13 amino acids. Between the trimmed V and J ends, which lost 2 bases and 14 bases, there was a span of 15 bases. Written as DNA, the CDR3 is TGTGCCAGCAGCTTACCACGGGACACCGCCCTGTTTTTT. Its protein is CASSLPRDTALFF.

The chain couples TRBV12-3 or TRBV12-4 to TRBJ2-1, with a weak D call TRBD2 (6 bases). The CDR3 consists of 14 residues. Trimming shortened V by 4 bases and J by 3 bases, and 10 bases separated the two germline ends. The CDR3 bases are TGTGCCAGCAGTTGGGGACTGAACTACAATGAGCAGTTCTTC. This codes for CASSWGLNYNEQFF.

At least ten counts were recorded for this clonotype. The rearrangement links TRBV4-1 to TRBJ2-7; TRBD1 agrees at 10 bases. The CDR3 sequence is 16 residues long. Germline loops: CDR1 MGHRA, CDR2 YSYEKL. With 4 bases clipped from V and 3 bases from J, the junction kept 9 bases outside the gene matches. The CDR3 protein is CASSRSTGTGDYEQYF. The CDR3 bases are TGCGCCAGCAGCCGATCTACCGGGACAGGGGACTACGAGCAGTACTTC.

This clonotype occurred many times. The rearrangement links TRBV18 to TRBJ1-1; D remains ambiguous. This CDR3 has 13 amino acids. V lost 2 bases, J lost 1 base, and 5 bases lay in between. Germline CDR1 reads KGHSH; CDR2 reads LQKENI. Here the CDR3 DNA reads TGTGCCAGCTCACCAAACAGGAACACTGAAGCTTTCTTT. Translating gives CASSPNRNTEAFF. Full variable domain (missing parts from reference TRBV18 and TRBJ1-1): NAGVMQNPRHLVRRRGQEARLRCSPMKGHSHVYWYRQLPEEGLKFMVYLQKENIIDESGMPKERFSAEFPKEGPSILRIQQVVRGDSAAYFCASSPNRNTEAFFGQGTRLTVV.